A selection of T cell receptor beta chains follows, all from one sample in a study of T cell clonotyping in hematopoietic cell transplantation. The method was immunoSEQ multiplex PCR; TCRdb's version includes in-frame clones alone and lacks a portion of them. The sample yields approximately 41,000 clones, approximately 95% seen once. The sample taken for sequencing was peripheral blood mononuclear cells. These receptors were collected from a man aged 25 to 40 in good health. Some clones in this sample may be carry-over from other donors' samples. CDR3s include the opening cysteine and the closing phenylalanine or tryptophan. The D gene is left open where the match is weak. Clone size is stated in some rows and not others, as once, few, many or a class when expanded.

V: TRBV7-3
size: NA
D: TRBD2
J: TRBJ2-3
CDR3: CASSRGLAIDTQYF
DNA: TGTGCCAGCAGTCGCGGACTAGCGATAGATACGCAGTATTTT

V: TRBV11-2
size: NA
D: TRBD2
J: TRBJ2-3
CDR3: CASRIGGRSTDTQYF
DNA: TGTGCCAGCAGAATTGGCGGGAGGAGCACAGATACGCAGTATTTT

V: TRBV27
size: NA
D: NA
J: TRBJ1-2
CDR3: CASRAGYGYTF
DNA: TGTGCCAGCAGGGCAGGCTATGGCTACACCTTC

V: TRBV19
size: NA
D: NA
J: TRBJ1-2
CDR3: CASSKGRRADGYTF
DNA: TGTGCCAGTAGTAAAGGGCGGAGGGCTGATGGCTACACCTTC

V: TRBV30
size: NA
D: NA
J: TRBJ1-1
CDR3: CAWTIQGLAEAFF
DNA: TGTGCCTGGACAATTCAGGGCCTGGCTGAAGCTTTCTTT

V: TRBV29-1
size: NA
D: NA
J: TRBJ1-2
CDR3: CSVVEQDYGYTF
DNA: TGCAGCGTTGTTGAGCAGGACTATGGCTACACCTTC

V: TRBV9
size: NA
D: TRBD1
J: TRBJ1-2
CDR3: CASSVPRDRGYYGYTF
DNA: TGTGCCAGCAGCGTCCCTCGGGACAGGGGGTACTATGGCTACACCTTC

V: TRBV5-6
size: few
D: NA
J: TRBJ2-7
CDR3: CASSFSYEQYF
DNA: TGTGCCAGCAGCTTCAGCTACGAGCAGTACTTC

V: TRBV27
size: NA
D: NA
J: TRBJ1-2
CDR3: CASSLTGAPHGYTF
DNA: TGTGCCAGCAGTTTAACCGGGGCCCCCCATGGCTACACCTTC

V: TRBV4-1
size: NA
D: TRBD2
J: TRBJ2-1
CDR3: CASSQGYEGVGGRGSRFF
DNA: TGCGCCAGCAGCCAAGGGTATGAGGGGGTAGGCGGGAGGGGGTCACGGTTCTTC

V: TRBV11-2
size: NA
D: NA
J: TRBJ2-3
CDR3: CASSPSLWVLGGGTDTQYF
DNA: TGTGCCAGCAGCCCAAGCCTCTGGGTTTTGGGCGGGGGCACAGATACGCAGTATTTT

V: TRBV30
size: NA
D: NA
J: TRBJ2-7
CDR3: CAWSNPTYEQYF
DNA: TGTGCCTGGAGTAACCCCACCTACGAGCAGTACTTC

V: TRBV6-6
size: NA
D: TRBD1
J: TRBJ2-7
CDR3: CASSYPGQYYEQYF
DNA: TGTGCCAGCAGTTACCCGGGACAGTACTACGAGCAGTACTTC

V: TRBV9
size: NA
D: NA
J: TRBJ1-1
CDR3: CASSARGPDTEAFF
DNA: TGTGCCAGCAGCGCCCGGGGACCGGACACTGAAGCTTTCTTT

V: TRBV19
size: NA
D: NA
J: TRBJ1-2
CDR3: CASSMRQLYGYTF
DNA: TGTGCCAGTAGTATGAGACAGCTATATGGCTACACCTTC

V: TRBV5-4
size: NA
D: NA
J: TRBJ1-2
CDR3: CASSPGVQDYGYTF
DNA: TGTGCCAGCAGCCCCGGGGTACAGGACTATGGCTACACCTTC

V: TRBV5-8
size: NA
D: NA
J: TRBJ1-6
CDR3: CASSAGYGSYNSPLHF
DNA: TGTGCCAGCAGCGCTGGTTACGGCTCCTATAATTCACCCCTCCACTTT

V: TRBV7-9
size: NA
D: NA
J: TRBJ1-1
CDR3: CASSLGRGNLEAFF
DNA: TGTGCCAGCAGCTTAGGAAGGGGAAACCTTGAAGCTTTCTTT

V: TRBV6-4
size: NA
D: NA
J: TRBJ1-4
CDR3: CASSAGQTTNEKLFF
DNA: TGTGCCAGCAGCGCGGGGCAGACAACTAATGAAAAACTGTTTTTT

V: TRBV2
size: NA
D: NA
J: TRBJ2-1
CDR3: CASSESGLNEQFF
DNA: TGTGCCAGCAGTGAATCGGGCCTCAATGAGCAGTTCTTC

V: TRBV7-2
size: once
D: TRBD2
J: TRBJ2-6
CDR3: CASSAVAGSSGGANVLTF
DNA: TGTGCCAGCAGCGCCGTAGCGGGATCGTCGGGGGGGGCCAACGTCCTGACTTTC

V: TRBV7-7
size: NA
D: NA
J: TRBJ2-5
CDR3: CASSLSPRPETQYF
DNA: TGTGCTAGCAGCTTATCCCCCAGGCCAGAGACCCAGTACTTC

V: TRBV5-1
size: NA
D: TRBD1
J: TRBJ1-5
CDR3: CASSPTGGNQPQHF
DNA: TGCGCCAGCAGCCCGACAGGGGGGAATCAGCCCCAGCATTTT

V: TRBV5-1
size: NA
D: TRBD1
J: TRBJ1-1
CDR3: CASSVAYTGGTEAFF
DNA: TGCGCCAGCAGCGTCGCCTATACAGGGGGCACTGAAGCTTTCTTT

V: TRBV14
size: NA
D: NA
J: TRBJ1-1
CDR3: CASSQEGSYTEAFF
DNA: TGTGCCAGCAGCCAAGAGGGGTCGTACACTGAAGCTTTCTTT

V: TRBV4-3
size: NA
D: TRBD2
J: TRBJ2-3
CDR3: CASSQDSLAGVPDTQYF
DNA: TGCGCCAGCAGCCAAGATAGTCTAGCGGGAGTCCCAGATACGCAGTATTTT

V: TRBV7-2
size: NA
D: NA
J: TRBJ2-7
CDR3: CASSLAAYQTYEQYF
DNA: TGTGCCAGCAGCTTAGCAGCTTACCAAACCTACGAGCAGTACTTC

V: TRBV10-3
size: NA
D: TRBD1
J: TRBJ2-7
CDR3: CAISERDRPYEQYF
DNA: TGTGCCATCAGTGAACGGGACAGACCCTACGAGCAGTACTTC

V: TRBV29-1
size: NA
D: TRBD1
J: TRBJ1-1
CDR3: CSVVDRTDTEAFF
DNA: TGCAGCGTTGTGGACAGGACGGACACTGAAGCTTTCTTT

V: TRBV11-3
size: NA
D: TRBD2
J: TRBJ2-1
CDR3: CASSLAGGYNEQFF
DNA: TGTGCCAGCAGCTTAGCGGGGGGCTACAATGAGCAGTTCTTC

V: TRBV23-1
size: NA
D: TRBD1
J: TRBJ2-2
CDR3: CASSQSPCDRGYDTGELFF
DNA: TGCGCCAGCAGTCAATCGCCGTGCGACAGGGGGTATGACACCGGGGAGCTGTTTTTT

V: TRBV7-2
size: NA
D: TRBD2
J: TRBJ2-3
CDR3: CASSLTTSGSPDTQYF
DNA: TGTGCCAGCAGCTTAACTACTAGCGGGAGCCCAGATACGCAGTATTTT

V: TRBV14
size: once
D: NA
J: TRBJ1-2
CDR3: CASSQYSGTNYGYTF
DNA: TGTGCCAGCAGCCAATACTCCGGGACTAACTATGGCTACACCTTC

V: TRBV11-3
size: NA
D: NA
J: TRBJ1-1
CDR3: CASSAQYTEAFF
DNA: TGTGCCAGCAGCGCGCAGTACACTGAAGCTTTCTTT

V: TRBV7-8
size: NA
D: TRBD2
J: TRBJ2-1
CDR3: CASSSSGGGHPNEQFF
DNA: TGTGCCAGCAGCTCGTCGGGCGGGGGGCACCCCAATGAGCAGTTCTTC

V: TRBV11-2
size: NA
D: NA
J: TRBJ2-1
CDR3: CASSPLGGERNNEQFF
DNA: TGTGCCAGCAGCCCCCTAGGGGGGGAAAGGAACAATGAGCAGTTCTTC

V: TRBV19
size: NA
D: TRBD2
J: TRBJ2-1
CDR3: CASSPRTSGSPYNEQFF
DNA: TGTGCCAGTAGTCCTAGGACTAGCGGGAGCCCCTACAATGAGCAGTTCTTC

V: TRBV4-1
size: NA
D: NA
J: TRBJ1-5
CDR3: CASSPQGRSSNQPQHF
DNA: TGCGCCAGCAGCCCCCAGGGACGGTCTAGCAATCAGCCCCAGCATTTT

V: TRBV4-2
size: NA
D: TRBD2
J: TRBJ2-1
CDR3: CASSRSLAGGNEQFF
DNA: TGTGCCAGCAGCAGGTCCCTAGCGGGAGGCAATGAGCAGTTCTTC

V: TRBV9
size: NA
D: NA
J: TRBJ1-2
CDR3: CASSSPGRYGYTF
DNA: TGTGCCAGCAGCTCCCCGGGCCGCTATGGCTACACCTTC

V: TRBV5-1
size: NA
D: TRBD2
J: TRBJ2-3
CDR3: CASSLGWSGASTDTQYF
DNA: TGCGCCAGCAGCTTGGGTTGGAGCGGGGCTAGCACAGATACGCAGTATTTT